The rows below give T cell receptor beta chains drawn from one sample of a study of CD8+CD57+ T cells in acquired aplastic anemia. In TCRdb, the reads were re-called with MiXCR into one record per CDR3 protein. The sample has a few hundred thousand distinct CDR3 sequences; roughly 50% are singletons. The sample comprised sorted CD4+, CD8+, or CD8+CD57+ T cells (not recorded which) from PBMCs. The receptors stem from a human donor with aplastic anemia. The CDR3 runs from the conserved cysteine through the conserved F or W. Each record gives: D gene, J gene, CDR3 length, V gene, clone size, CDR3 DNA, CDR3 protein. A D gene is named only where the DNA matches it firmly. Only part of the rows carry a size: once, few, many, or a class if the clone is expanded.

>NA|TRBJ1-6|14|TRBV19|once
TGTGCCAGTAATTACAGGGCCGATAATTCACCCCTCCACTTT
CASNYRADNSPLHF
>NA|TRBJ1-6|14|TRBV5-8|many
TGTGCCAGCAGCGAGGACTCATATAATTCACCCCTCCACTTT
CASSEDSYNSPLHF
>TRBD2|TRBJ2-5|16|TRBV3-1|few
TGTGCCAGCAGCCAAGTCGCTAGCGGGGGGACGGAGACCCAGTACTTC
CASSQVASGGTETQYF
>TRBD1|TRBJ2-6|15|TRBV15|medium-sized
TGTGCCACCGGCAGAGACAGGGCTGGGGCCAACGTCCTGACTTTC
CATGRDRAGANVLTF
>TRBD1|TRBJ2-7|13|TRBV12-3/TRBV12-4|NA
TGTGCCAGCAGTTGGACAGGGGGGTACGAGCAGTACTTC
CASSWTGGYEQYF
>TRBD1|TRBJ2-7|14|TRBV19|NA
TGTGCCAGTAGTCAACAGGGGTTCGTTGACGAGCAGTACTTC
CASSQQGFVDEQYF
>NA|TRBJ1-2|14|TRBV5-1|many
TGCGCCAGCAGCTCCGGACAGTCTAACTATGGCTACACCTTC
CASSSGQSNYGYTF
>NA|TRBJ2-7|13|TRBV10-3|once
TGTGCCATCAGTGAGAACCGAGAGGTAGGGCAGTACTTC
CAISENREVGQYF
>NA|TRBJ1-2|13|TRBV2|many
TGTGCCAGCAGTGGGCAGGGCAGCTATGGCTACACCTTC
CASSGQGSYGYTF
>NA|TRBJ1-3|16|TRBV5-1|many
TGCGCCAGCAGCTTGGCCGGAGGCAGGGTGGGAGACACCATATATTTT
CASSLAGGRVGDTIYF